This entry lists 9 T cell receptor beta chains sequenced from one sample in a study of cytomegalovirus exposure and HLA in healthy donors. A multiplex PCR was run with 60 Vbeta primers and 13 Jbeta primers. Profiled with immunoSEQ multiplex PCR; TCRdb holds only in-frame clones, not every one. The sample table sets out around 100,000 clones. The sequenced material came from PBMCs. These receptors were collected from a man in his forties in good health and CMV-seronegative.

The V call is TRBV4-3, the J call TRBJ1-1; D may be TRBD1 (5 bases). In germline, CDR1 is LGHNA, CDR2 YSLEER. This CDR3 has 15 residues. The V end was cut by 1 base, the J end by 4 bases, with 13 bases between. CDR3 in DNA: TGCGCCAGCAGCCAAGCTGGGGGAGGCGGCACTGAAGCTTTCTTT. Protein: CASSQAGGGGTEAFF.

About this clone itself: This sample also contains other DNA sequences that code for the same CDR3. The V and J genes are TRBV27 and TRBJ1-6; weak D call: TRBD1 (6 bases). The CDR3 spans 13 residues. From germline, CDR1 is MNHEY and CDR2 SMNVEV (reference sequence). V lost 8 bases, J lost 8 bases, and 13 bases lay in between. CDR3 sequence reads: CASSNRVYSPLHF. The CDR3 DNA reads as TGTGCCAGCTCCAACAGGGTCTATTCACCCCTCCACTTT.

The chain is built from TRBV6-1 and TRBJ1-1; 7 bases line up with TRBD1. This CDR3 comprises 15 residues. V lost 0 bases to trimming and J lost 3 bases; unmatched junction nucleotides: 4. Germline lookup yields CDR1 MNHNS and CDR2 SASEGT. CDR3 bases: TGTGCCAGCAGTGAAGCAGGGACAGCGTACACTGAAGCTTTCTTT. Translating gives CASSEAGTAYTEAFF.

The chain links TRBV18 to TRBJ1-1; tentatively, D is TRBD1 (6 bases). Per the germline V gene, CDR1 is KGHSH and CDR2 is LQKENI. The CDR3 extends over 14 amino acids. Deletions cut 8 bases from V and 5 bases from J, with 18 bases between. The CDR3, as DNA: TGTGCCAGCCAAGGGGGGGCCGATTTTACTGAAGCTTTCTTT. Translation gives CASQGGADFTEAFF.

The rearrangement links TRBV14 to TRBJ2-7, with D perhaps matching TRBD2 (5 bases). Germline V gene lookup returns CDR1 SGHDN and CDR2 FVKESK. The CDR3 runs to 13 residues. Trimming pared 1 base from V and 7 bases from J, leaving 11 bases between. In DNA form, the CDR3 reads TGTGCCAGCAGCCAAGGGACTCCCAGGGAGCAGTACTTC. Its protein product is CASSQGTPREQYF.

The chain combines TRBV10-3 with TRBJ1-3, with D perhaps TRBD1 (5 bases). This CDR3 is built from 17 residues. V was cut by 1 base and J by 0 bases, with 13 bases left in between. Germline CDR1 ENHRY, CDR2 SYGVKD. The DNA of the CDR3 is TGTGCCATCAGTGAGTTTCTTCCCAGGGCCTCTGGAAACACCATATATTTT. This sequence encodes CAISEFLPRASGNTIYF.

The chain is built from TRBV5-1 and TRBJ2-4; possible D gene TRBD2, 6 bases. This CDR3 comprises 12 residues. The V end was cut by 6 bases, the J end by 7 bases, with 11 bases between. Germline V gives CDR1 SGHRS, CDR2 YFSETQ. The CDR3 DNA sequence: TGCGCCAGCACCGGGGGTAGGAACATTCAGTACTTC. Translated: CASTGGRNIQYF. Full variable domain (missing parts from reference TRBV5-1 and TRBJ2-4): KAGVTQTPRYLIKTRGQQVTLSCSPISGHRSVSWYQQTPGQGLQFLFEYFSETQRNKGNFPGRFSGRQFSNSRSEMNVSTLELGDSALYLCASTGGRNIQYFGAGTRLSVL.

The J gene is TRBJ2-7, the V gene TRBV10-2; 8 bases line up with TRBD1. After removal of 6 bases from V and 3 bases from J, the junction contained 10 bases not matched to a gene. Germline CDR1 is WSHSY and CDR2 is SAAADI. CDR3 length: 15 residues. Here the CDR3 DNA reads TGCGCCAGCAGCGAGCTTGGACAGGGAAGCTACGAGCAGTACTTC. Protein sequence: CASSELGQGSYEQYF.

The CDR3 coding sequence is TGTGCCAGCAGTGTAGGACAGCCAACCTACGAGCAGTACTTC. It is translated as CASSVGQPTYEQYF. The rearrangement uses TRBV2 and TRBJ2-7, with D maybe TRBD1 (6 bases). CDR1 and CDR2 (germline): SNHLY, FYNNEI. The CDR3 length is 14 residues. The ends were cut back, 4 bases at V and 2 bases at J, with 12 bases in the middle.